A selection of T cell receptor beta chains follows, all from one sample in a study of response to subunit inactivated influenza vaccine. MiXCR was run by TCRdb on the RT-PCR reads, yielding one entry per CDR3 protein. The sample has more than 500,000 distinct CDR3 sequences; about 11% are singletons. This same sample was also part of a study on T cells expressing NK-cell markers.

The starting material was PBMCs from blood, obtained on the day of vaccination. The receptors come from a man aged 50 to 60 who received an inactivated influenza vaccine. The CDR3 runs from the conserved cysteine through the conserved F or W. Each record gives: CDR3 DNA, CDR3 protein, J gene, clone size, V gene, D gene. A D gene is named only where the DNA matches it firmly. Clone sizes are given selectively: once, few, many, or a class where the clone is expanded.

CDR3nt: TGTGCCAGCAGCTTAGCAGGGACTTCTTCCTACGAGCAGTACTTC
CDR3aa: CASSLAGTSSYEQYF
j_gene: TRBJ2-7
abundance: many
v_gene: TRBV11-1
d_gene: -

CDR3nt: TGTGCCAGCAGCTTGAGGCCACAGGCGAACACTGAAGCTTTCTTT
CDR3aa: CASSLRPQANTEAFF
j_gene: TRBJ1-1
abundance: few
v_gene: TRBV5-6
d_gene: -

CDR3nt: TGTGCCAGCTCAGCTCCGGGACACCAGTACGAGCAGTACTTC
CDR3aa: CASSAPGHQYEQYF
j_gene: TRBJ2-7
abundance: -
v_gene: TRBV18
d_gene: -

CDR3nt: TGTGCCAGCAGGGACCCGGGACAGGGCTACGAGCAGTACTTC
CDR3aa: CASRDPGQGYEQYF
j_gene: TRBJ2-7
abundance: -
v_gene: TRBV6-2/TRBV6-3
d_gene: TRBD1

CDR3nt: TGTGCCAGCAGTGAAATTGCGGGAGGGCCTTCCTACGAGCAGTACTTC
CDR3aa: CASSEIAGGPSYEQYF
j_gene: TRBJ2-7
abundance: -
v_gene: TRBV2
d_gene: TRBD2

CDR3nt: TGTGCCAGCAGCCCTCAAATCACCGGGGAGCTGTTTTTT
CDR3aa: CASSPQITGELFF
j_gene: TRBJ2-2
abundance: few
v_gene: TRBV7-3
d_gene: -

CDR3nt: TGTGCCAGCAATCCACTAGCGGGAGTTCATGAGCAGTTCTTC
CDR3aa: CASNPLAGVHEQFF
j_gene: TRBJ2-1
abundance: -
v_gene: TRBV25-1
d_gene: TRBD2

CDR3nt: TGCAGTGCTAGAGATCCTCGGGGACAGTGGGAGCAGTACTTC
CDR3aa: CSARDPRGQWEQYF
j_gene: TRBJ2-7
abundance: -
v_gene: TRBV20-1
d_gene: TRBD1

CDR3nt: TGCAGTGCTAACAGGGACCACTATGGCTACACCTTC
CDR3aa: CSANRDHYGYTF
j_gene: TRBJ1-2
abundance: -
v_gene: TRBV20-1
d_gene: -

CDR3nt: TGCGCCAGCAGCGCCGCTAGGTGGGAGGGGAACACAGATACGCAGTATTTT
CDR3aa: CASSAARWEGNTDTQYF
j_gene: TRBJ2-3
abundance: -
v_gene: TRBV5-1
d_gene: TRBD2

CDR3nt: TGTGCCAGCAGTTTTCCCACGGTTGGGCAGGCGAACACCGGGGAGCTGTTTTTT
CDR3aa: CASSFPTVGQANTGELFF
j_gene: TRBJ2-2
abundance: -
v_gene: TRBV12-3/TRBV12-4
d_gene: -

CDR3nt: TGTGCCAGCAGCCAAGATCTGGGGGGCTACGAGCAGTACTTC
CDR3aa: CASSQDLGGYEQYF
j_gene: TRBJ2-7
abundance: few
v_gene: TRBV4-2
d_gene: -

CDR3nt: TGTGCCATCGCCCCAACGACAGGGTCAGAGACCCAGTACTTC
CDR3aa: CAIAPTTGSETQYF
j_gene: TRBJ2-5
abundance: few
v_gene: TRBV10-3
d_gene: TRBD1

CDR3nt: TGTGCCAGCAGTCGTGGGGGGATGACAGATACGCAGTATTTT
CDR3aa: CASSRGGMTDTQYF
j_gene: TRBJ2-3
abundance: many
v_gene: TRBV6-2/TRBV6-3
d_gene: -

CDR3nt: TGCAGTGCTAGGGGACAGGGAAACTACGAGCAGTACTTC
CDR3aa: CSARGQGNYEQYF
j_gene: TRBJ2-7
abundance: few
v_gene: TRBV20-1
d_gene: TRBD1

CDR3nt: TGCGCCAGCAGCCCCGGGACAGGCCGCGAGCAGTTCTTC
CDR3aa: CASSPGTGREQFF
j_gene: TRBJ2-1
abundance: -
v_gene: TRBV4-3
d_gene: TRBD1

CDR3nt: TGTGCCAGCAGCTTAGTTCCCGGGAACACTGAAGCTTTCTTT
CDR3aa: CASSLVPGNTEAFF
j_gene: TRBJ1-1
abundance: few
v_gene: TRBV11-2
d_gene: -

CDR3nt: TGCGCCAGCAGCTTGGTTTCATCCCTCTCCTACAATGAGCAGTTCTTC
CDR3aa: CASSLVSSLSYNEQFF
j_gene: TRBJ2-1
abundance: -
v_gene: TRBV5-1
d_gene: -

CDR3nt: TGCAGCGTTGGAAGGGTTTCCACAACCTACGAGCAGTACTTC
CDR3aa: CSVGRVSTTYEQYF
j_gene: TRBJ2-7
abundance: few
v_gene: TRBV29-1
d_gene: -

CDR3nt: TGTGCCAGCAGTGAATGGGAGTGGCCAAGGGATACGCAGTATTTT
CDR3aa: CASSEWEWPRDTQYF
j_gene: TRBJ2-3
abundance: -
v_gene: TRBV25-1
d_gene: -

CDR3nt: TGTGCCAGCAGCAAGGACGGGACTAGCGGGCCGTCGGGCTCCTACGAGCAGTACTTC
CDR3aa: CASSKDGTSGPSGSYEQYF
j_gene: TRBJ2-7
abundance: few
v_gene: TRBV11-1
d_gene: TRBD2

CDR3nt: TGCAGTGCTCACAGTTGGGAGACCCAGTACTTC
CDR3aa: CSAHSWETQYF
j_gene: TRBJ2-5
abundance: -
v_gene: TRBV20-1
d_gene: -

CDR3nt: TGTGCCAGCAGTGGATTAGGGCGGAAGGATGGCTACACCTTC
CDR3aa: CASSGLGRKDGYTF
j_gene: TRBJ1-2
abundance: few
v_gene: TRBV6-1
d_gene: -

CDR3nt: TGTGCCAGCACCGGGGATCCATTACAGGACTCCTACGAGCAGTACTTC
CDR3aa: CASTGDPLQDSYEQYF
j_gene: TRBJ2-7
abundance: -
v_gene: TRBV7-9
d_gene: -

CDR3nt: TGTGCCAGCAGTTTGGACCACCAAGAGACCCAGTACTTC
CDR3aa: CASSLDHQETQYF
j_gene: TRBJ2-5
abundance: many
v_gene: TRBV12-3/TRBV12-4
d_gene: -

CDR3nt: TGTGCCAGCTCACCTTACCGGACCAGCGGGTCGGAGACCCAGTACTTC
CDR3aa: CASSPYRTSGSETQYF
j_gene: TRBJ2-5
abundance: few
v_gene: TRBV18
d_gene: -

CDR3nt: TGCAGTGCTATTAAATTATCGGGGGGTGGAACAGATACGCAGTATTTT
CDR3aa: CSAIKLSGGGTDTQYF
j_gene: TRBJ2-3
abundance: -
v_gene: TRBV20-1
d_gene: TRBD2

CDR3nt: TGTGCCAGCAGCCTCACGGGACTGAACACTGAAGCTTTCTTT
CDR3aa: CASSLTGLNTEAFF
j_gene: TRBJ1-1
abundance: many
v_gene: TRBV3-1
d_gene: -

CDR3nt: TGCAGCGTCGGAACCCGTACTAGCCGAAGCGAGCAGTACTTC
CDR3aa: CSVGTRTSRSEQYF
j_gene: TRBJ2-7
abundance: -
v_gene: TRBV29-1
d_gene: -

CDR3nt: TGTGCCAGTAGCGGGACGGGAATACAAGAGACCCAGTACTTC
CDR3aa: CASSGTGIQETQYF
j_gene: TRBJ2-5
abundance: -
v_gene: TRBV19
d_gene: -

CDR3nt: TGTGCCGCATCGACAGGGCTGGGGACTGAAGCTTTCTTT
CDR3aa: CAASTGLGTEAFF
j_gene: TRBJ1-1
abundance: -
v_gene: TRBV7-2
d_gene: TRBD1

CDR3nt: TGTGCCTGGAGTGAAGCAGGGGCTAAAGCTTTCTTT
CDR3aa: CAWSEAGAKAFF
j_gene: TRBJ1-1
abundance: few
v_gene: TRBV30
d_gene: -

CDR3nt: TGTGCCAGCAGTTTTACGATCGCTGAAGCTTTCTTT
CDR3aa: CASSFTIAEAFF
j_gene: TRBJ1-1
abundance: few
v_gene: TRBV12-3/TRBV12-4
d_gene: -

CDR3nt: TGCAGCTCCGGGACTAGCGGAGAGACCCAGTACTTC
CDR3aa: CSSGTSGETQYF
j_gene: TRBJ2-5
abundance: -
v_gene: TRBV29-1
d_gene: TRBD2

CDR3nt: TGCGCCAGCAGCTTGGCTAGGACACCCGAGAACGAGCAGTACTTC
CDR3aa: CASSLARTPENEQYF
j_gene: TRBJ2-7
abundance: -
v_gene: TRBV5-1
d_gene: -

CDR3nt: TGCAGTGCCCCCGGACAGGGATATTCACCCCTCCACTTT
CDR3aa: CSAPGQGYSPLHF
j_gene: TRBJ1-6
abundance: many
v_gene: TRBV20-1
d_gene: TRBD1

CDR3nt: TGTGCCAGCAGCCAACCAATTAGCTCCTACAATGAGCAGTTCTTC
CDR3aa: CASSQPISSYNEQFF
j_gene: TRBJ2-1
abundance: many
v_gene: TRBV3-1
d_gene: -

CDR3nt: TGTGCCAGCAGTTTATCTTGGGACAGGTCCTACGAGCAGTACTTC
CDR3aa: CASSLSWDRSYEQYF
j_gene: TRBJ2-7
abundance: -
v_gene: TRBV28
d_gene: TRBD1

CDR3nt: TGTGCCAGCAGCCAAGAATGGCGCTTTAATGAAAAACTGTTTTTT
CDR3aa: CASSQEWRFNEKLFF
j_gene: TRBJ1-4
abundance: many
v_gene: TRBV4-2
d_gene: -

CDR3nt: TGTGCCAGCAGCCCGTCTGGATTGGGGCAGTATTTT
CDR3aa: CASSPSGLGQYF
j_gene: TRBJ2-3
abundance: few
v_gene: TRBV3-1
d_gene: -

CDR3nt: TGTGCCACGCGGGGGGCTGGTGGCACAGATACGCAGTATTTT
CDR3aa: CATRGAGGTDTQYF
j_gene: TRBJ2-3
abundance: -
v_gene: TRBV15
d_gene: TRBD2

CDR3nt: TGCAGTGCTAGAGATCAACTCGGGAATGAGCAGTTCTTC
CDR3aa: CSARDQLGNEQFF
j_gene: TRBJ2-1
abundance: -
v_gene: TRBV20-1
d_gene: -

CDR3nt: TGTGCCACCACCGGGGGGGGAAGCACAGATACGCAGTATTTT
CDR3aa: CATTGGGSTDTQYF
j_gene: TRBJ2-3
abundance: -
v_gene: TRBV15
d_gene: TRBD2

CDR3nt: TGTGCCAGCAGTTTAGTGCTCGGGGGGGACACTGAAGCTTTCTTT
CDR3aa: CASSLVLGGDTEAFF
j_gene: TRBJ1-1
abundance: many
v_gene: TRBV12-3/TRBV12-4
d_gene: -